Listed here are 21 T cell receptor beta chains from one sample, sequenced in a study of shared clonotypes between healthy human individuals. The assay was immunoSEQ multiplex PCR, and TCRdb's table has in-frame clones only and misses some. The sample has some 2,400,000 clones; approximately 94% are singletons. The sequenced material came from naive CD4+ T cells sorted from blood. The subset here: CD45RA+ positively selected. These receptors came from a man aged 18 to 29 in good health.

The chain is built from TRBV7-3 and TRBJ2-6, with TRBD1 matching over 8 bases. Germline V lookup: CDR1 SGHTA, CDR2 FQGTGA. This CDR3 has 15 residues. V trimming: 4 bases; J trimming: 2 bases; junction bases outside the gene matches: 1. CDR3 sequence (DNA): TGTGCCAGCAGCTCACAGGGGGCTGGGGCCAACGTCCTGACTTTC. This encodes CASSSQGAGANVLTF. Full variable domain (missing parts from reference TRBV7-3 and TRBJ2-6): GAGVSQTPSNKVTEKGKYVELRCDPISGHTALYWYRQSLGQGPEFLIYFQGTGAADDSGLPNDRFFAVRPEGSVSTLKIQRTERGDSAVYLCASSSQGAGANVLTFGAGSRLTVL.

The chain combines TRBV7-2 with TRBJ2-1; tentatively, D is TRBD2 (6 bases). There are 14 residues in the CDR3. The V end lost 5 bases, the J end lost 6 bases, and 14 bases lay between the germline ends. Germline CDR1 SGHTA, CDR2 FQGNSA. The CDR3 is CASSPTRGANEQFF. CDR3 DNA sequence: TGTGCCAGCAGCCCGACTAGGGGAGCCAATGAGCAGTTCTTC.

The chain is built from TRBV10-2 and TRBJ1-5; no clear D gene. The V and J ends lost 8 bases and 0 bases respectively, with 8 bases between them. This CDR3 comprises 13 residues. Germline assignment: CDR1 WSHSY and CDR2 SAAADI. The CDR3 loop reads CASRSNSNQPQHF. CDR3 nucleotide sequence: TGCGCCAGCCGATCTAATAGCAATCAGCCCCAGCATTTT.

The V call is TRBV14, the J call TRBJ2-7; 8 bases line up with TRBD1. This CDR3 region has 15 residues. The germline V gene has CDR1 SGHDN and CDR2 FVKESK. J gave up 3 bases and V 5 bases, and 9 bases lay outside the gene matches. CDR3: CASSNRQGFLYEQYF. The CDR3 nucleotides are TGTGCCAGCAGCAACAGACAGGGGTTCCTCTACGAGCAGTACTTC. Supplemented by reference TRBV14 and TRBJ2-7, the full variable domain reads EAGVTQFPSHSVIEKGQTVTLRCDPISGHDNLYWYRRVMGKEIKFLLHFVKESKQDESGMPNNRFLAERTGGTYSTLKVQPAELEDSGVYFCASSNRQGFLYEQYFGPGTRLTVT.

The J gene is TRBJ1-6, the V gene TRBV11-2; the D is unclear. Per germline, CDR1 SGHAT and CDR2 FQNNGV. This CDR3 has 10 amino acids. The V end was cut by 8 bases, the J end by 10 bases, with 6 bases between. CDR3 sequence (DNA): TGTGCCAGCGGGAACTCACCCCTCCACTTT. As protein: CASGNSPLHF.

The chain has TRBV28 and TRBJ2-2; D may be TRBD2 (6 bases). The germline V gene has CDR1 MDHEN and CDR2 SYDVKM. Trimming stripped 11 bases from V and 6 bases from J, with 10 bases between. This CDR3 has 11 amino acids. The CDR3 sequence is CAGRDSGELFF. The CDR3 DNA reads TGTGCCGGAAGGGACTCCGGGGAGCTGTTTTTT. The variable domain in full, completed from reference TRBV28 and TRBJ2-2, reads DVKVTQSSRYLVKRTGEKVFLECVQDMDHENMFWYRQDPGLGLRLIYFSYDVKMKEKGDIPEGYSVSREKKERFSLILESASTNQTSMYLCAGRDSGELFFGEGSRLTVL.

The V and J genes are TRBV6-6 and TRBJ2-7; 7 positions agree with TRBD1. Germline V gene sequence: CDR1 MNHNY, CDR2 SVGAGI (reference sequence). The CDR3 loop spans 15 amino acids. J was trimmed by 2 bases and V by 5 bases; bases with no gene match: 9. CDR3 loop: CASSPQDRWAYEQYF. For the CDR3, the DNA is TGTGCCAGCAGTCCGCAGGACAGGTGGGCCTACGAGCAGTACTTC.

With respect to this clone: This sample includes further DNA sequences coding for the same CDR3. The chain employs TRBV19 and TRBJ2-5; D may correspond to TRBD1 or TRBD2 (5 bases each). V lost 1 base and J 5 bases, leaving 8 bases between the germline ends. Germline values: CDR1 LNHDA, CDR2 SQIVND (reference sequence). This CDR3 is built from 13 residues. The CDR3 is CASSIGGGETQYF. In nucleotides, the CDR3 is TGTGCCAGTAGTATAGGGGGCGGGGAGACCCAGTACTTC.

The rearrangement links TRBV18 to TRBJ2-1; possible D gene TRBD1, 5 bases. The CDR3 is 14 amino acids. Deletions cut 4 bases from V and 9 bases from J, with 16 bases between. Germline values: CDR1 KGHSH, CDR2 LQKENI. DNA for the CDR3: TGTGCCAGCTCACTGTTACCAGGGTTCGGTGAGCAGTTCTTC. This translates into CASSLLPGFGEQFF. Complete variable domain (other parts from reference TRBV18 and TRBJ2-1): NAGVMQNPRHLVRRRGQEARLRCSPMKGHSHVYWYRQLPEEGLKFMVYLQKENIIDESGMPKERFSAEFPKEGPSILRIQQVVRGDSAAYFCASSLLPGFGEQFFGPGTRLTVL.

This clone was seen just once. The V call is TRBV15, the J call TRBJ2-3; D is undetermined. The CDR3 is 13 residues long. CDR1 is LNHNV and CDR2 is YYDKDF in the germline V gene (reference sequence). V dropped 0 bases and J dropped 4 bases, with 5 bases sitting between them. The CDR3 DNA reads TGTGCCACCAGCAGAGATCAGCCAGATACGCAGTATTTT. Amino acids: CATSRDQPDTQYF. Based on the CDR3 plus reference TRBV15 and TRBJ2-3, the full variable domain is DAMVIQNPRYQVTQFGKPVTLSCSQTLNHNVMYWYQQKSSQAPKLLFHYYDKDFNNEADTPDNFQSRRPNTSFCFLDIRSPGLGDTAMYLCATSRDQPDTQYFGPGTRLTVL.

The rearrangement uses TRBV27 and TRBJ2-7; tentative D call: TRBD1 (5 bases). Trimming removed 6 bases at V and 6 bases at J, with 18 bases between. Germline V gene lookup returns CDR1 MNHEY and CDR2 SMNVEV (reference sequence). The CDR3 is 14 amino acids. CDR3 in DNA: TGTGCCAGCAGAACGGAATATCAGGGTCGCGAGCAGTACTTC. Encoded protein: CASRTEYQGREQYF.

A few counts support this clone. The same CDR3 can be traced to other DNA sequences in this sample. This chain uses TRBV5-4 with TRBJ1-1; no reliable D call. The ends were cut back, 0 bases at V and 0 bases at J, with 6 bases in the middle. From germline, CDR1 is SGHNT and CDR2 YYREEE (reference sequence). The length of the CDR3 is 14 residues. The CDR3 spells CASSLDSMNTEAFF. For the CDR3, the DNA is TGTGCCAGCAGCTTGGACAGTATGAACACTGAAGCTTTCTTT. Full variable domain (remainder filled in from reference TRBV5-4 and TRBJ1-1): ETGVTQSPTHLIKTRGQQVTLRCSSQSGHNTVSWYQQALGQGPQFIFQYYREEENGRGNFPPRFSGLQFPNYSSELNVNALELDDSALYLCASSLDSMNTEAFFGQGTRLTVV.

This clone occurred once. The chain combines TRBV10-3 with TRBJ2-3; 13 bases line up with TRBD2. The CDR3 consists of 13 residues. Germline V gives CDR1 ENHRY, CDR2 SYGVKD. V trimming: 10 bases; J trimming: 5 bases; junction bases outside the gene matches: 3. CDR3 coding DNA: TGTGCCACTGGACTAGCGGGAGAAGATACGCAGTATTTT. It codes for CATGLAGEDTQYF.

CDR3 sequence: CAWSPFSSYNEQFF. The CDR3 nucleotides are TGTGCCTGGAGTCCTTTTTCTTCCTACAATGAGCAGTTCTTC. The chain carries TRBV30 and TRBJ2-1; no reliable D call. The CDR3 loop spans 14 amino acids. V lost 2 bases, J lost 1 base, and 9 bases lay in between. Germline V gene sequence: CDR1 GTSNPN, CDR2 SVGIG (reference sequence).

The J gene is TRBJ2-7, the V gene TRBV18; D is perhaps TRBD1 (6 bases). The CDR3 loop spans 15 amino acids. The germline gives CDR1 KGHSH, CDR2 LQKENI. Trimming removed 5 bases from V and 2 bases from J, with 16 bases in between. This chain's CDR3 is CASSSRQDSPYEQYF. CDR3 sequence (DNA): TGTGCCAGCTCATCACGTCAGGACAGTCCCTACGAGCAGTACTTC.

V and J are TRBV19 and TRBJ2-7; D possibly matches TRBD1 or TRBD2 (5 bases each). The germline CDR1 and CDR2 sequences are LNHDA and SQIVND (reference sequence). V was pared by 3 bases and J by 0 bases, with 12 bases between. CDR3 length equals 15 residues. Here the CDR3 reads CASSMAGALSYEQYF. In nucleotides, the CDR3 is TGTGCCAGTAGTATGGCCGGGGCGCTCTCCTACGAGCAGTACTTC.

The chain uses TRBV15 and TRBJ1-5; D gene ambiguous. The V and J ends lost 0 bases and 2 bases respectively, with 8 bases between them. The CDR3 has 15 residues. Germline CDR1 is LNHNV and CDR2 is YYDKDF (reference sequence). The CDR3 loop reads CATSRDKGGNQPQHF. In DNA form, the CDR3 reads TGTGCCACCAGCAGAGATAAGGGTGGCAATCAGCCCCAGCATTTT.

CDR3: CASSPPEAGGRTDTQYF. The DNA for the CDR3 is TGTGCCAGCTCACCACCGGAGGCGGGGGGACGCACAGATACGCAGTATTTT. The chain is built from TRBV18 and TRBJ2-3; 8 bases map to TRBD2. Germline CDR1 KGHSH, CDR2 LQKENI. Losses at the gene ends were 0 bases for V and 1 base for J; bases not matched to a gene: 6. The CDR3 contains 17 residues.

Written as DNA, the CDR3 is TGTGCCAGCAGCAACCGGGACAGGGGGAGTAATGAAAAACTGTTTTTT. It specifies CASSNRDRGSNEKLFF. The rearrangement links TRBV5-6 to TRBJ1-4; 11 bases agree with TRBD1. Trimming cost V 4 bases and J 4 bases; bases outside gene matches: 6. In germline, CDR1 is SGHDT, CDR2 YYEEEE. There are 16 residues in the CDR3.

The V call is TRBV5-1, the J call TRBJ2-6; 10 positions match TRBD1. CDR1 SGHRS and CDR2 YFSETQ come from the germline V gene. The CDR3 length is 19 residues. With 4 bases clipped from V and 2 bases from J, the junction kept 12 bases outside the gene matches. The CDR3 coding sequence is TGCGCCAGCAGCGTAAGCACCGGGACAGGGGTTGCTGGGGCCAACGTCCTGACTTTC. Translated, it gives CASSVSTGTGVAGANVLTF.

This rearrangement joins TRBV18 to TRBJ1-2, with D possibly TRBD1 on 5 matching bases. The CDR3 has 16 residues. CDR1 KGHSH and CDR2 LQKENI come from the germline V gene. The V end was cut by 1 base, the J end by 0 bases, with 12 bases between. The CDR3 DNA reads as TGTGCCAGCTCACCACGGGACGGAAAAACTAACTATGGCTACACCTTC. Translation: CASSPRDGKTNYGYTF.